This T cell receptor (beta chain) derives from a study of T cell responses to AZD1222 COVID-19 vaccine. General observations from the study: Donors were chiefly white British, with a greater number of females, and clonal diversity was perhaps underestimated. Sampling that yielded the repertoires occurred only after the peak T cell response.

The V and J ends lost 5 bases and 4 bases respectively, with 5 bases between them. Germline CDR1 reads SQVTM; CDR2 reads ANQGSEA. The CDR3 length is 10 residues. Repertoires were generated with immunoSEQ multiplex PCR, while TCRdb's copy carries only in-frame clones and drops some. Found here are about 82,000 clones, more than 90% of them singletons; the top ten hold 5.2%. Turning to this clone: The target antigen is unknown.

The chain joins TRBV29-1 to TRBJ1-2, with D hard to call. Source: peripheral blood, taken on day 0 of AZD1222 vaccination. This TCR came from an adult in good health. CDR3 amino acids: CSVWPYGYTF. CDR3 sequence (DNA): TGCAGCGTTTGGCCCTATGGCTACACCTTC.